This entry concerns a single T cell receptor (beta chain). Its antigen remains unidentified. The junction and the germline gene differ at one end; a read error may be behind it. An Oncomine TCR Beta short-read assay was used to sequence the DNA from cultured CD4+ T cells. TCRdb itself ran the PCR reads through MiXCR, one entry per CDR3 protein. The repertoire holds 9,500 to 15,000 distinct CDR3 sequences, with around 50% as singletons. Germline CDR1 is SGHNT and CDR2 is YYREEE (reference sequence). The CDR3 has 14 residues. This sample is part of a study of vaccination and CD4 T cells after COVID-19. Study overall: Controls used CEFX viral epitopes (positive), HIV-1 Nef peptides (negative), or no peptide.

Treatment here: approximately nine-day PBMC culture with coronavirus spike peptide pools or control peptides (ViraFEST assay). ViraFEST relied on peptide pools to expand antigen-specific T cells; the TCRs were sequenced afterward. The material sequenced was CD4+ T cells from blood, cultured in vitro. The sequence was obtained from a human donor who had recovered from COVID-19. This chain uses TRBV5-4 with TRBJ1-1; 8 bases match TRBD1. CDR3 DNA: TGTGCCAGCGGCTTAAAACAGGGGGGCACTGAAGCTTTCTTT. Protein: CASGLKQGGTEAFF.